What follows describes a single T cell receptor (beta chain). Its cognate antigen is unknown. The source of the sample is a study of identifying expanded T cells in peripheral blood. CDR3 length: 15 residues. Germline V gene sequence: CDR1 MNHEY, CDR2 SMNVEV (reference sequence). The ends lost 6 bases at V and 4 bases at J; junction bases unmatched: 9. The method was immunoSEQ multiplex PCR; TCRdb's version includes in-frame clones alone and lacks a portion of them. The sample comprises approximately 81,000 clones, less than 90% of which are singletons, and roughly a fifth rests with the top ten. During the collection period, no donor immune events like infections were recorded. The study's findings and limits: Differentially abundant clones: around 1.2 between replicates, approximately 16 at approximately 13 days, 19 to 20 at four. Clone count variance between roughly 2-week samples rose with total template count.

Sequencing was performed on blood. This clonotype was obtained from a person aged 18 to 75 in good health. The chain employs TRBV27 and TRBJ2-5; 9 positions match TRBD1. CDR3 sequence reads: CASRLRTGGPETQYF. The CDR3 bases are TGTGCCAGCAGGCTCCGCACAGGGGGCCCAGAGACCCAGTACTTC.